The 21 T cell receptor beta chains in this list originate from one sample, sequenced in a study of blood T cell repertoires in COVID-19. TCRdb's copy holds only in-frame clones and misses some; the assay was immunoSEQ multiplex PCR. The sample contains 91,000 or so clones, roughly 89% of which appear only once. Sequenced: peripheral blood. Every receptor here comes from a human donor in a cohort sampled during active COVID-19.

The chain joins TRBV14 to TRBJ2-2; no clear D gene. The CDR3 has 13 residues. Germline assignment: CDR1 SGHDN and CDR2 FVKESK. Deletions cut 0 bases from V and 6 bases from J, with 5 bases between. CDR3 protein: CASSQDLAGELFF. In nucleotides, the CDR3 is TGTGCCAGCAGCCAAGATTTAGCCGGGGAGCTGTTTTTT.

This rearrangement joins TRBV11-1 to TRBJ1-1; tentative D call: TRBD1 (5 bases). Trimming cost V 4 bases and J 4 bases, with 7 bases left between them. The germline V gene has CDR1 SGHAT and CDR2 FQDESV (reference sequence). The CDR3 length is 12 residues. CDR3 in amino acids: CASSSGGTEAFF. As DNA, the CDR3 is TGTGCCAGCAGCTCGGGGGGCACTGAAGCTTTCTTT.

This clone was observed once. The chain joins TRBV7-9 to TRBJ1-2; the match to TRBD1 covers 10 bases. V shed 6 bases, J shed 8 bases, and the junction held 9 bases outside the gene matches. The CDR3 extends over 14 amino acids. Germline CDR1 SEHNR, CDR2 FQNEAQ (reference sequence). CDR3 sequence reads: CASSFGGTGVGYTF. CDR3 bases: TGTGCCAGCAGTTTCGGTGGGACAGGGGTAGGCTACACCTTC. The full variable domain, rest sourced from reference TRBV7-9 and TRBJ1-2, is DTGVSQNPRHKITKRGQNVTFRCDPISEHNRLYWYRQTLGQGPEFLTYFQNEAQLEKSRLLSDRFSAERPKGSFSTLEIQRTEQGDSAMYLCASSFGGTGVGYTFGSGTRLTVV.

The V gene is TRBV5-1, the J gene TRBJ2-3, with 9 bases identical to TRBD2. There are 18 residues in the CDR3. V dropped 3 bases and J dropped 4; count of bases not matched to a gene: 15. Germline V gene lookup returns CDR1 SGHRS and CDR2 YFSETQ. CDR3 in amino acids: CASSSVPLLAGKADTQYF. For the CDR3, the DNA is TGCGCCAGCAGCTCGGTCCCCCTACTAGCGGGTAAAGCAGATACGCAGTATTTT.

In its sample, this clone was seen once. The chain couples TRBV6-5 to TRBJ1-1; the match to TRBD1 covers 7 bases. Per the germline V gene, CDR1 is MNHEY and CDR2 is SVGAGI. This CDR3 has 15 amino acids. J lost 2 bases, V lost 6 bases, and 9 bases had no gene match. CDR3 in amino acids: CASSPLTGPNTEAFF. The CDR3 region has the DNA TGTGCCAGCAGCCCCCTGACAGGGCCTAACACTGAAGCTTTCTTT.

J is TRBJ2-7 and V is TRBV18; no clear D gene. Per germline, CDR1 KGHSH and CDR2 LQKENI. V lost 3 bases and J 0 bases, leaving 9 bases between the germline ends. CDR3 length: 14 residues. The CDR3 DNA is TGTGCCAGCTCACCTGCCCCGAGCTCCTACGAGCAGTACTTC. It translates to CASSPAPSSYEQYF.

J is TRBJ1-2 and V is TRBV19; D unresolved. This CDR3 is built from 14 residues. Trimming took off 1 base at V and 4 bases at J, with 10 bases between the two ends. Germline V lookup: CDR1 LNHDA, CDR2 SQIVND (reference sequence). As DNA, the CDR3 is TGTGCCAGTAGTATAGGAGAGGATTTCTATGGCTACACCTTC. Translating it yields CASSIGEDFYGYTF.

This chain connects TRBV7-2 to TRBJ2-1; TRBD1 might be the D (5 bases). Germline lookup yields CDR1 SGHTA and CDR2 FQGNSA. The V gene lost 1 base and the J gene lost 12 bases, with 16 bases spanning the gap. The CDR3 is 14 residues long. CDR3 in amino acids: CASSLVTGPKGQFF. As DNA, the CDR3 is TGTGCCAGCAGCTTAGTAACAGGCCCGAAGGGGCAGTTCTTC. Using reference TRBV7-2 and TRBJ2-1 for the parts outside the CDR3, the full variable domain is GAGVSQSPSNKVTEKGKDVELRCDPISGHTALYWYRQSLGQGLEFLIYFQGNSAPDKSGLPSDRFSAERTGGSVSTLTIQRTQQEDSAVYLCASSLVTGPKGQFFGPGTRLTVL.

The genes are TRBV6-2 or TRBV6-3 and TRBJ1-2; tentatively, D is TRBD1 (6 bases). Trimming stripped 4 bases from V and 2 bases from J, with 8 bases between. The CDR3 is made up of 13 amino acids. Germline V gene data show CDR1 as MNHEY and CDR2 as SVGEGT. This CDR3 reads CASSWTENYGYTF. In nucleotides, the CDR3 is TGTGCCAGCAGTTGGACAGAAAACTATGGCTACACCTTC.

The chain uses TRBV11-3 and TRBJ2-3; weak D call: TRBD2 (5 bases). The CDR3 is 15 residues long. Germline CDR1 reads SGHNT; CDR2 reads YENEEA. Trimming shortened V by 1 base and J by 2 bases, and 10 bases separated the two germline ends. The CDR3 loop is CASSLGLANTDTQYF. In DNA form, the CDR3 reads TGTGCCAGCAGCTTAGGCCTAGCCAACACAGATACGCAGTATTTT.

The chain couples TRBV4-3 to TRBJ1-2, with D hard to call. V gave up 3 bases and J gave up 1 base, with 6 bases separating them. This CDR3 has 13 amino acids. The germline gives CDR1 LGHNA, CDR2 YSLEER. DNA of the CDR3: TGCGCCAGCAGCCAGAGCTATAACTATGGCTACACCTTC. It yields the protein CASSQSYNYGYTF.

V is TRBV19 and J is TRBJ2-7; maybe TRBD1 (7 bases). V was shortened by 5 bases and J by 0 bases, with 14 bases between the two germline ends. From germline, CDR1 is LNHDA and CDR2 SQIVND (reference sequence). The CDR3 extends over 15 amino acids. The CDR3 sequence is CASSDGGGYSYEQYF. The CDR3 bases are TGTGCCAGTAGTGACGGAGGGGGCTACTCCTACGAGCAGTACTTC.

The chain has TRBV7-2 and TRBJ2-3, with D perhaps matching TRBD2 (6 bases). Germline assignment: CDR1 SGHTA and CDR2 FQGNSA. This CDR3 is built from 15 residues. Between the trimmed V and J ends, which lost 6 bases and 0 bases, there was a span of 13 bases. The chain's CDR3 is CASSIAETSTDTQYF. Written as DNA, the CDR3 is TGTGCCAGCAGTATAGCGGAAACTAGCACAGATACGCAGTATTTT.

V is TRBV5-6 and J is TRBJ2-5; 8 bases agree with TRBD1. This CDR3 has 13 residues. V lost 4 bases, J lost 9 bases, and 8 bases stayed unmatched. The germline gives CDR1 SGHDT, CDR2 YYEEEE. The CDR3 coding sequence is TGTGCCAGCAGCCCGGACAGGGATGAGGCCCAGTACTTC. This sequence encodes CASSPDRDEAQYF.

This clone came up a few times. V is TRBV21-1 and J is TRBJ1-2. TRBV21-1 is assigned pseudogene status. The CDR3 is 15 residues long. CDR3 coding DNA: TGTGCCAGCAGCAAAGTTCACAGGGAGGGTTGGGGCTACACCTTC. Its translation: CASSKVHREGWGYTF.

This rearrangement joins TRBV6-2 or TRBV6-3 to TRBJ1-1; D is ambiguous. The germline V gene encodes CDR1 MNHEY and CDR2 SVGEGT. The V end lost 4 bases, the J end lost 1 base, and 10 bases lay between the germline ends. The length of the CDR3 is 14 residues. CDR3 nucleotides: TGTGCCAGCAGTTTAGGAGTACCGAACACTGAAGCTTTCTTT. This gives the protein CASSLGVPNTEAFF.

The chain combines TRBV27 with TRBJ2-1, with 7 bases identical to TRBD2. Germline V gene lookup returns CDR1 MNHEY and CDR2 SMNVEV (reference sequence). V shed 2 bases, J shed 7 bases, and the junction held 2 bases outside the gene matches. CDR3 size: 13 residues. The CDR3 DNA sequence: TGTGCCAGCAGTTTACAACTAGCGAATGAGCAGTTCTTC. It is translated as CASSLQLANEQFF.

This chain links TRBV27 with TRBJ1-5; 8 bases align to TRBD1. The CDR3 sequence is 18 residues long. The junction had 15 bases not matched to a gene; V was cut back by 2 bases and J by 6 bases. Germline loops: CDR1 MNHEY, CDR2 SMNVEV (reference sequence). The CDR3 DNA is TGTGCCAGCAGTTTAGTCTGGCAGGGGGCAGGATTAGGTCAGCCCCAGCATTTT. Its protein is CASSLVWQGAGLGQPQHF.

The V gene is TRBV5-6, the J gene TRBJ2-7, with 8 bases lining up with TRBD1. The CDR3 length is 14 residues. Trimming removed 2 bases from V and 4 bases from J; junction bases left unmatched: 5. CDR1 is SGHDT and CDR2 is YYEEEE in the germline V gene. The DNA of the CDR3 is TGTGCCAGCAGCTTAGACAGGGGTAGGTACGAGCAGTACTTC. Translation: CASSLDRGRYEQYF.

The chain has TRBV4-3 and TRBJ2-7; possibly TRBD1 for D (6 bases). Trimming shortened V by 1 base and J by 3 bases, and 19 bases separated the two germline ends. This CDR3 contains 17 residues. CDR1 is LGHNA and CDR2 is YSLEER in the germline V gene. As DNA, the CDR3 is TGCGCCAGCAGCCAAGGGGTCCCGGGACATGGAGACTACGAGCAGTACTTC. Translated: CASSQGVPGHGDYEQYF.

The V gene is TRBV7-2, the J gene TRBJ2-3; D is uncertain. Germline V gene lookup returns CDR1 SGHTA and CDR2 FQGNSA. The V end was cut by 5 bases, the J end by 11 bases, with 11 bases between. The CDR3 is 11 residues long. CDR3 sequence: CASSLSRRQYF. Here the CDR3 DNA reads TGTGCCAGCAGCCTATCACGTAGGCAGTATTTT.